This T cell receptor (beta chain) was identified during a study of cytomegalovirus exposure and HLA in healthy donors. Study-level points and caveats: Altogether, 160 or so TCR beta chains were recorded as cytomegalovirus-associated.

A remark on this clone: No antigen is known for it.

Assay: immunoSEQ multiplex PCR; the TCRdb copy retains only in-frame clones and omits some. The repertoire includes about 200,000 clones, around four fifths of them detected once, and around 5.6% sits in the top ten. This CDR3 spans 17 amino acids. The specimen was PBMCs. The TCR was taken from a woman aged 18 to 35 in good health and CMV-seronegative. The rearrangement uses TRBV12-2 and TRBJ2-3; TRBD2 was called by the table and not checked on the DNA. TRBV12-2 has pseudogene status. The CDR3, as DNA: TGTGCAAGTCGCTTTAAACGGCGGGGGGCCATCACAGATACGCAGTATTTT. This encodes CASRFKRRGAITDTQYF.